This T cell receptor beta chain was captured in a study of beta chain features in type 1 diabetes. Study overall: Comparable age, gender and cell yields were observed in patients relative to healthy donors.

The germline CDR1 and CDR2 sequences are MNHEY and SVGAGI. The CDR3 totals 15 residues. With 0 bases clipped from V and 3 bases from J, the junction kept 4 bases outside the gene matches. This clone was counted only a few times. Its antigen remains unidentified. This sample also contains other DNA sequences that code for the same CDR3. Reverse transcription of all isolated RNA meant that expressed TCRB transcripts were sequenced. TCRdb's table, derived via immunoSEQ multiplex PCR, lists solely in-frame clones and lacks some. The sample includes about 150,000 clones, about a tenth of them seen just once. Study-wide findings and caveats: Moderately but significantly shorter TCRB CDR3s were found in Type 1 diabetes patients in all four CD4+ subsets.

The V gene is TRBV6-5, the J gene TRBJ1-1, with 7 bases identical to TRBD1. This TCR derives from a young man with type 1 diabetes. The sample comprised central memory CD4+ T cells from blood. CDR3 loop: CASSYSRQGDTEAFF. CDR3 coding DNA: TGTGCCAGCAGTTACTCGAGGCAGGGGGACACTGAAGCTTTCTTT.